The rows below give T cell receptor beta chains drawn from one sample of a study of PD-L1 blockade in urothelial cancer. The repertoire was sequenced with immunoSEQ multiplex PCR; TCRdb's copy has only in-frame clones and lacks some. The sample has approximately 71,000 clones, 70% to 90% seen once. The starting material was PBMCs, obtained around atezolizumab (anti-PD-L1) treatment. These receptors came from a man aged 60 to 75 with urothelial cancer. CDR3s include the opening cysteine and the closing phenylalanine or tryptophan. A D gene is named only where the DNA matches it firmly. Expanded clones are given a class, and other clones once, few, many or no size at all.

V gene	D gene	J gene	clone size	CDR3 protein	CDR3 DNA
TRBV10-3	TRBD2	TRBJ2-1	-	CAISEREGRYNEQFF	TGTGCCATCAGTGAGCGGGAGGGCCGTTACAATGAGCAGTTCTTC
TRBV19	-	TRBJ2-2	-	CASSIFDRSNTGELFF	TGTGCCAGTAGTATATTCGACAGATCAAACACCGGGGAGCTGTTTTTT
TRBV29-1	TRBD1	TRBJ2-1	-	CSVEEDRGDNEQFF	TGCAGCGTTGAAGAGGACAGGGGAGACAATGAGCAGTTCTTC
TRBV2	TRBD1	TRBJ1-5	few	CASSEEQGNQPQHF	TGTGCCAGCAGTGAAGAACAGGGGAATCAGCCCCAGCATTTT
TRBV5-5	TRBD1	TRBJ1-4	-	CASSFPGQGYEKLFF	TGTGCCAGCAGCTTCCCGGGACAGGGTTATGAAAAACTGTTTTTT
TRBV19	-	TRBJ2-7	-	CASSPRGATTYEQYF	TGTGCCAGTAGTCCCCGGGGAGCGACCACCTACGAGCAGTACTTC
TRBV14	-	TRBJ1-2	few	CASSQSTGRVRGYTF	TGTGCCAGCAGCCAAAGCACAGGGAGGGTTCGGGGCTACACCTTC
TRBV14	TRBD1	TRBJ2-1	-	CASSHYRDRKGSYNEQFF	TGTGCCAGCAGCCATTACAGGGACAGAAAGGGGTCCTACAATGAGCAGTTCTTC
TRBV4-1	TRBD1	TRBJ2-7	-	CASSRPGQGNYEQYF	TGCGCCAGCAGCCGACCGGGACAGGGGAACTACGAGCAGTACTTC
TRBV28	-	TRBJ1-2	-	CASATSWNYGYTF	TGTGCCAGCGCAACTAGTTGGAACTATGGCTACACCTTC
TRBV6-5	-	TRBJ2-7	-	CASSRSTGGYEQYF	TGTGCCAGCAGCCGATCCACCGGTGGCTACGAGCAGTACTTC
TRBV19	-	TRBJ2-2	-	CASNREYTGELFF	TGTGCCAGTAATCGGGAGTACACCGGGGAGCTGTTTTTT
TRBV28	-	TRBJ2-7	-	CASRGQGGRTGYEQYF	TGTGCCAGCAGAGGCCAGGGGGGCCGGACCGGATACGAGCAGTACTTC
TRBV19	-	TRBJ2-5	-	CASSISTVKETQYF	TGTGCCAGTAGTATAAGTACGGTGAAAGAGACCCAGTACTTC
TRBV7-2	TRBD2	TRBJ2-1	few	CASSLAWASGSTNEQFF	TGTGCCAGCAGCTTAGCATGGGCTAGCGGGAGTACCAATGAGCAGTTCTTC
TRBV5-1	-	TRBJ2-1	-	CASSLGRPYNEQFF	TGCGCCAGCAGCTTGGGGAGGCCTTACAATGAGCAGTTCTTC
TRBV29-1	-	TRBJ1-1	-	CSVGQVYTEAFF	TGCAGCGTTGGACAGGTCTACACTGAAGCTTTCTTT
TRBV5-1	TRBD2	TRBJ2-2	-	CASSFSGGNTGELFF	TGCGCCAGCAGCTTCTCCGGGGGGAATACCGGGGAGCTGTTTTTT
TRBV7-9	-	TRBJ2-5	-	CASRRGETQYF	TGTGCCAGCAGGAGAGGAGAGACCCAGTACTTC
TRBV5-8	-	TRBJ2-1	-	CASSLVGQGARVVF	-
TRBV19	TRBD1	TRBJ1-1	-	CASSTTGGAPEAFF	TGTGCCAGTAGTACCACAGGGGGAGCCCCTGAAGCTTTCTTT
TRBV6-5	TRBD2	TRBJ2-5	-	CASSGTSGETQYF	TGTGCCAGCAGCGGGACTAGCGGGGAGACCCAGTACTTC
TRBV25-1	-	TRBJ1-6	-	CASSEMTGENSPLHF	TGTGCCAGCAGTGAAATGACTGGCGAAAATTCACCCCTCCACTTT
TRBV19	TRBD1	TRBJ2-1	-	CASSIERSTGNEQFF	TGTGCCAGTAGTATAGAGCGCTCGACAGGGAATGAGCAGTTCTTC
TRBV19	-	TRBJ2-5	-	CASSDGTLLGETQYF	TGTGCCAGTAGTGACGGGACTCTCCTCGGAGAGACCCAGTACTTC
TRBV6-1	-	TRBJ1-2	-	CASSEFEGPNYGYTF	TGTGCCAGCAGTGAATTTGAGGGCCCCAACTATGGCTACACCTTC
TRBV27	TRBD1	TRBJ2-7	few	CASSFGQGPTYEQYF	TGTGCCAGCAGTTTCGGACAGGGACCAACCTACGAGCAGTACTTC
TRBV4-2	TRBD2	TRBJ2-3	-	CASSADPSGGADTQYF	TGTGCCAGCAGCGCTGACCCTAGCGGGGGGGCAGATACGCAGTATTTT
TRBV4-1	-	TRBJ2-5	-	CASSQDLGEGETQYF	TGCGCCAGCAGCCAAGATCTGGGAGAGGGAGAGACCCAGTACTTC